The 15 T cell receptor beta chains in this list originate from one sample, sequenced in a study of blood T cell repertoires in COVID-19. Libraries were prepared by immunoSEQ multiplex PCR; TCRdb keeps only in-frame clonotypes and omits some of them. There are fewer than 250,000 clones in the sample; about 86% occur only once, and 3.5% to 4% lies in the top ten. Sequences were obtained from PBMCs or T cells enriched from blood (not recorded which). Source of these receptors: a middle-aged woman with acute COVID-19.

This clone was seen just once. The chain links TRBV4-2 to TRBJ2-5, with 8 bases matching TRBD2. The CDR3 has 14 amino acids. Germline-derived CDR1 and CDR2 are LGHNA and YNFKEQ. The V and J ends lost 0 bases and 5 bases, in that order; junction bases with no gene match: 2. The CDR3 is CASSQETGGETQYF. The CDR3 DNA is TGTGCCAGCAGCCAAGAAACGGGAGGGGAGACCCAGTACTTC.

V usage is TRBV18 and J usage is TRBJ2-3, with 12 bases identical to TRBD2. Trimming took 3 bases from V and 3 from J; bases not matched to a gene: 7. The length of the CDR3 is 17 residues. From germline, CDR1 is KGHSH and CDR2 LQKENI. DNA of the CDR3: TGTGCCAGCTCACCTGTTCGACTAGCGGGGGTAACAGATACGCAGTATTTT. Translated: CASSPVRLAGVTDTQYF.

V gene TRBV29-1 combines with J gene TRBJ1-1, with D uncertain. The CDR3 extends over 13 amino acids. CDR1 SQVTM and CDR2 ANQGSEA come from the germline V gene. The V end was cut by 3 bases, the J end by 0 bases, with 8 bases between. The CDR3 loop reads CSVDRVLNTEAFF. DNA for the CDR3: TGCAGCGTTGATAGAGTTCTGAACACTGAAGCTTTCTTT.

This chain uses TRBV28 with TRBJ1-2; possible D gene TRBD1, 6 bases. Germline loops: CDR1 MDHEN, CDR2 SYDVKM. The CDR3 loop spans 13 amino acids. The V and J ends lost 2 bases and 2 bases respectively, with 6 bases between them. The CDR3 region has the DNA TGTGCCAGCAGTTTAGACAGGAACTATGGCTACACCTTC. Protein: CASSLDRNYGYTF.

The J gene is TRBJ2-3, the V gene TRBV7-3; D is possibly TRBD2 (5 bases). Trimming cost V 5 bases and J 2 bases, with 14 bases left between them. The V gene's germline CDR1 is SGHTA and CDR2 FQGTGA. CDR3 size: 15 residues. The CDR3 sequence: CASSPGFGNTDTQYF. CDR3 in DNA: TGTGCCAGCAGCCCGGGATTTGGGAACACAGATACGCAGTATTTT.

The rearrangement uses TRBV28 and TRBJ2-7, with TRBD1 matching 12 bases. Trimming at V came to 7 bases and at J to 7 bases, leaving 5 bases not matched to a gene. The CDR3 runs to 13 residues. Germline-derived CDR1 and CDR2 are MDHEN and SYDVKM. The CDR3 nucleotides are TGTGCCAGCAAGGGGACAGGGGGCGGGGAGCAGTACTTC. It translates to CASKGTGGGEQYF.

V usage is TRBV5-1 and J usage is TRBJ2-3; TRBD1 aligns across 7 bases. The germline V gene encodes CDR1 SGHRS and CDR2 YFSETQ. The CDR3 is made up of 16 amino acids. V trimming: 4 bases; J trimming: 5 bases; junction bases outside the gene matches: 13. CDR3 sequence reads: CASSLRTGRIGDTQYF. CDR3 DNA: TGCGCCAGCAGCCTCCGGACAGGCCGTATCGGAGATACGCAGTATTTT.

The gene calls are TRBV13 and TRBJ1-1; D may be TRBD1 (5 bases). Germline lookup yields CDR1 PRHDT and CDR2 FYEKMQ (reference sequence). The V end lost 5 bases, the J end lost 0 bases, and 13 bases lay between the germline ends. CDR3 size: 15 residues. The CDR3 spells CASSSRAGLNTEAFF. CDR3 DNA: TGTGCCAGCAGCAGCCGGGCGGGACTGAACACTGAAGCTTTCTTT.

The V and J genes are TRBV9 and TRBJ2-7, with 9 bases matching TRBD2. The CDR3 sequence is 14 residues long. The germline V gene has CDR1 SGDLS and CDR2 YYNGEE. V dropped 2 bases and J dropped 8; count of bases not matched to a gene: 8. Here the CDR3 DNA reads TGTGCCAGCAGCGTGGACGGCGGGAGGGGCCAGCAGTACTTC. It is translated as CASSVDGGRGQQYF.

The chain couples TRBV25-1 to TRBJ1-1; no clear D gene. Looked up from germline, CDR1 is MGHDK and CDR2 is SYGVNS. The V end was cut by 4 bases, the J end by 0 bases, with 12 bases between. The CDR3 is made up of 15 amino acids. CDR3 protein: CASSVSGRLNTEAFF. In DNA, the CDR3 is TGTGCCAGCAGTGTATCCGGGAGGCTGAACACTGAAGCTTTCTTT.

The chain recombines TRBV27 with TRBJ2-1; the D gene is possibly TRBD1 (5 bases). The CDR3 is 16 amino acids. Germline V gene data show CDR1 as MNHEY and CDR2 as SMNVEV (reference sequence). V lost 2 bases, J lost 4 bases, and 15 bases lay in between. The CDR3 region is CASSLRPQDLYNEQFF. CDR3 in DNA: TGTGCCAGCAGTTTACGACCACAGGATCTTTACAATGAGCAGTTCTTC.

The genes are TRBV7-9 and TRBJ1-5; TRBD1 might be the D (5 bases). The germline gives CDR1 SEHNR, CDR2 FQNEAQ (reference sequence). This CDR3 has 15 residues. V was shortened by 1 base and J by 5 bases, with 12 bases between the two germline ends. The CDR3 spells CASSLGGGDDQPQHF. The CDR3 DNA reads TGTGCCAGCAGCTTAGGAGGAGGGGATGATCAGCCCCAGCATTTT.

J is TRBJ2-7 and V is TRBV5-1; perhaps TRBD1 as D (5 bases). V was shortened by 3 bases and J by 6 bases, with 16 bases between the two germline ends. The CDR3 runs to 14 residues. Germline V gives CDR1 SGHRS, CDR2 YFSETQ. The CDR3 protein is CASSSGRALLEQYF. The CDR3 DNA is TGCGCCAGCAGCTCGGGCAGGGCCCTTCTCGAGCAGTACTTC.

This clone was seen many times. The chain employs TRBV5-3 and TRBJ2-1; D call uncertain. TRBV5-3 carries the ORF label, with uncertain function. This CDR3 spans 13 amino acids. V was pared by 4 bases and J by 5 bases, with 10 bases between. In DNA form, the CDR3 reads TGTGCCAGAAGCGCCGAGTCGCACAATGAGCAGTTCTTC. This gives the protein CARSAESHNEQFF.

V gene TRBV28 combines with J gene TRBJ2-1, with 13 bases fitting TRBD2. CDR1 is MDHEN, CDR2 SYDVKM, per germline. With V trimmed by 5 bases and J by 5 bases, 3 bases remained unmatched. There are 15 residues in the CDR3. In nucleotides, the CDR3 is TGTGCCAGCAGTGGACTAGCGGGAGACAACAATGAGCAGTTCTTC. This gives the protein CASSGLAGDNNEQFF. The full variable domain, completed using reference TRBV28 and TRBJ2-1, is DVKVTQSSRYLVKRTGEKVFLECVQDMDHENMFWYRQDPGLGLRLIYFSYDVKMKEKGDIPEGYSVSREKKERFSLILESASTNQTSMYLCASSGLAGDNNEQFFGPGTRLTVL.